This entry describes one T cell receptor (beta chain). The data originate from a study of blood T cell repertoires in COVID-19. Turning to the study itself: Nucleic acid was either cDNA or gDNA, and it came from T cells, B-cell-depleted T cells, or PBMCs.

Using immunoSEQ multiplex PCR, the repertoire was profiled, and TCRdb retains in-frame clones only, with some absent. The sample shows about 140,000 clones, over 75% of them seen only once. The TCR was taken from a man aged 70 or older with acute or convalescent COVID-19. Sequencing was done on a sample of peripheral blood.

The CDR3: CASSLTFPGNTEAFF. Here the CDR3 DNA reads TGCGCCAGCAGCTTGACCTTCCCGGGGAACACTGAAGCTTTCTTT. This chain uses TRBV5-1 with TRBJ1-1; D remains unclear. V lost 1 base, J lost 1 base, and 11 bases lay in between. The length of the CDR3 is 15 residues. The germline gives CDR1 SGHRS, CDR2 YFSETQ.